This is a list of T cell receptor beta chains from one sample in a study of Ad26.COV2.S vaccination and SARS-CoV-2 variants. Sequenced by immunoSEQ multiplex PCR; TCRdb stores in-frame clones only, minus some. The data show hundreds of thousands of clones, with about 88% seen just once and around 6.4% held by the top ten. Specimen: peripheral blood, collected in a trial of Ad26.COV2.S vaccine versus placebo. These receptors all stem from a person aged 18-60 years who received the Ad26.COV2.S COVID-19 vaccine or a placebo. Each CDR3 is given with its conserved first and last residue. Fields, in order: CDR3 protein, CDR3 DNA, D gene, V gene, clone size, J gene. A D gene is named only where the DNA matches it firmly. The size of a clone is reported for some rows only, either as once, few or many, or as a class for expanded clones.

CDR3aa: CAWSDRVASSGGYTF; CDR3nt: TGTGCCTGGAGCGACAGGGTAGCATCGTCTGGAGGCTACACCTTC; d_gene: TRBD1; v_gene: TRBV30; abundance: NA; j_gene: TRBJ1-2
CDR3aa: CASSPPNGNGETQYF; CDR3nt: TGTGCCAGCTCACCACCTAACGGGAATGGGGAGACCCAGTACTTC; d_gene: NA; v_gene: TRBV18; abundance: NA; j_gene: TRBJ2-5
CDR3aa: CASSSKTNYGYTF; CDR3nt: TGTGCCAGCAGTTCGAAAACTAACTATGGCTACACCTTC; d_gene: NA; v_gene: TRBV2; abundance: NA; j_gene: TRBJ1-2
CDR3aa: CASSFLQGSRETQYF; CDR3nt: TGTGCTAGCAGCTTTCTACAGGGGTCAAGGGAGACCCAGTACTTC; d_gene: TRBD1; v_gene: TRBV7-7; abundance: NA; j_gene: TRBJ2-5
CDR3aa: CAWSVGQQTYEQYF; CDR3nt: TGTGCCTGGAGTGTTGGGCAGCAGACCTACGAGCAGTACTTC; d_gene: NA; v_gene: TRBV30; abundance: NA; j_gene: TRBJ2-7
CDR3aa: CSGLFSGRLNTQYF; CDR3nt: TGCAGCGGCCTCTTCAGCGGGAGGTTGAATACGCAGTATTTT; d_gene: TRBD2; v_gene: TRBV29-1; abundance: NA; j_gene: TRBJ2-3
CDR3aa: CASSLGGRITDTQYF; CDR3nt: TGTGCCAGCAGCTTAGGAGGTAGAATCACAGATACGCAGTATTTT; d_gene: NA; v_gene: TRBV7-9; abundance: NA; j_gene: TRBJ2-3
CDR3aa: CSALGQTTIYGYTF; CDR3nt: TGCAGCGCTTTAGGGCAGACTACTATCTATGGCTACACCTTC; d_gene: NA; v_gene: TRBV29-1; abundance: once; j_gene: TRBJ1-2
CDR3aa: CASSPTLAGRPSSTDTQYF; CDR3nt: TGTGCCAGCAGCCCCACCCTAGCGGGTAGACCTTCTAGCACAGATACGCAGTATTTT; d_gene: TRBD2; v_gene: TRBV7-8; abundance: NA; j_gene: TRBJ2-3
CDR3aa: CASSYFPESAPPDTQYF; CDR3nt: TGTGCCAGCAGTTATTTCCCAGAGTCTGCACCGCCAGATACGCAGTATTTT; d_gene: NA; v_gene: TRBV6-2/TRBV6-3; abundance: NA; j_gene: TRBJ2-3
CDR3aa: CASSYDRGSGNTIYF; CDR3nt: TGTGCCAGCAGCTACGACAGGGGCTCTGGAAACACCATATATTTT; d_gene: TRBD1; v_gene: TRBV5-4; abundance: NA; j_gene: TRBJ1-3
CDR3aa: CAWTSDYGDTQYF; CDR3nt: TGTGCCTGGACCTCCGACTACGGGGATACGCAGTATTTT; d_gene: NA; v_gene: TRBV30; abundance: NA; j_gene: TRBJ2-3
CDR3aa: CASSYPTGPAETQYF; CDR3nt: TGTGCCAGCAGTTACCCCACGGGGCCCGCCGAGACCCAGTACTTC; d_gene: NA; v_gene: TRBV6-5; abundance: NA; j_gene: TRBJ2-5
CDR3aa: CSVVDGSLYEQFF; CDR3nt: TGCAGCGTTGTGGACGGGAGCCTCTATGAGCAGTTCTTC; d_gene: NA; v_gene: TRBV29-1; abundance: NA; j_gene: TRBJ2-1
CDR3aa: CAISAGDSNQPQHF; CDR3nt: TGTGCCATCAGTGCAGGGGATAGCAATCAGCCCCAGCATTTT; d_gene: NA; v_gene: TRBV10-3; abundance: NA; j_gene: TRBJ1-5
CDR3aa: CASRDPAGGVTGELFF; CDR3nt: TGTGCCAGCAGGGACCCAGCGGGAGGGGTTACCGGGGAGCTGTTTTTT; d_gene: TRBD2; v_gene: TRBV2; abundance: NA; j_gene: TRBJ2-2
CDR3aa: CASSLAQGVGQPQHF; CDR3nt: TGTGCCAGCAGCTTAGCACAGGGGGTAGGGCAGCCCCAGCATTTT; d_gene: TRBD1; v_gene: TRBV7-9; abundance: NA; j_gene: TRBJ1-5
CDR3aa: CASSSYSATSGGTHHYNEQFF; CDR3nt: TGTGCCAGCAGCTCATATTCCGCGACTAGCGGGGGGACTCACCACTACAATGAGCAGTTCTTC; d_gene: TRBD2; v_gene: TRBV6-6; abundance: NA; j_gene: TRBJ2-1
CDR3aa: CASSQGRAQGIDQPQHF; CDR3nt: TGCGCCAGCAGCCAAGGGAGGGCCCAAGGGATTGATCAGCCCCAGCATTTT; d_gene: NA; v_gene: TRBV4-3; abundance: NA; j_gene: TRBJ1-5
CDR3aa: CASSLETYEQYF; CDR3nt: TGTGCCAGCAGCTTGGAAACCTACGAGCAGTACTTC; d_gene: NA; v_gene: TRBV5-8; abundance: few; j_gene: TRBJ2-7